This entry lists 19 T cell receptor beta chains sequenced from one sample in a study of blood T cell repertoires in COVID-19. This table comes from immunoSEQ multiplex PCR, and its TCRdb copy is limited to in-frame clones, with some not included. This sample carries some 180,000 clones, roughly four fifths of them seen once, and the ten largest clones take 9.5% to 12%. Sequencing was carried out using peripheral blood. Receptors originate from a woman aged 40 to 55 with COVID-19, enrolled during active disease.

The rearrangement links TRBV6-6 to TRBJ1-5; TRBD1 aligns across 7 bases. CDR1 MNHNY and CDR2 SVGAGI come from the germline V gene (reference sequence). The V gene end was trimmed by 9 bases and the J gene end by 7 bases; junction bases not matched to a gene: 9. CDR3 length: 13 residues. The CDR3 DNA reads as TGTGCCAGTGACAGGGTTACGGGGCAGCCCCAGCATTTT. Translation: CASDRVTGQPQHF.

V gene TRBV28 combines with J gene TRBJ2-5, with D possibly TRBD2 on 6 matching bases. Trimming shortened V by 2 bases and J by 5 bases, and 15 bases separated the two germline ends. Germline lookup yields CDR1 MDHEN and CDR2 SYDVKM. This CDR3 has 15 amino acids. The CDR3 here is CASSLGRGLRETQYF. The CDR3 nucleotides read TGTGCCAGCAGTTTAGGGCGGGGCCTCCGTGAGACCCAGTACTTC.

This chain connects TRBV6-1 to TRBJ2-1, with 14 bases aligning to TRBD2. V gave up 4 bases and J gave up 8 bases; unmatched junction bases: 7. Per the germline V gene, CDR1 is MNHNS and CDR2 is SASEGT. The CDR3 length is 16 residues. The CDR3 bases are TGTGCCAGCAGTGTAGGACTAGCGGGAGGTTACGATGAGCAGTTCTTC. Its translation is CASSVGLAGGYDEQFF.

As concerns this clone: The junction and the germline gene differ at one end; a read error may be behind it. The J gene is TRBJ1-1, the V gene TRBV30; TRBD1 agrees at 8 bases. CDR3 length: 14 residues. Germline V gives CDR1 GTSNPN, CDR2 SVGIG (reference sequence). The CDR3 is CAWDRMGVGTEAFF. The CDR3 region has the DNA TGCGCTTGGGACAGGATGGGTGTGGGTACTGAAGCTTTCTTT.

V is TRBV18 and J is TRBJ1-3; 9 nucleotides agree with TRBD1. Germline V gene sequence: CDR1 KGHSH, CDR2 LQKENI. The junction had 10 bases not matched to a gene; V was cut back by 3 bases and J by 4 bases. The CDR3 contains 17 residues. The CDR3 bases are TGTGCCAGCTCACCTGCGAAAGGGACAGGGTACGGAAACACCATATATTTT. It encodes CASSPAKGTGYGNTIYF. Full variable domain (rest looked up from reference TRBV18 and TRBJ1-3): NAGVMQNPRHLVRRRGQEARLRCSPMKGHSHVYWYRQLPEEGLKFMVYLQKENIIDESGMPKERFSAEFPKEGPSILRIQQVVRGDSAAYFCASSPAKGTGYGNTIYFGEGSWLTVV.

This chain joins TRBV5-1 and TRBJ1-1; no firm D call. Germline V CDR1 and CDR2: SGHRS, YFSETQ. Trimming pared 3 bases from V and 6 bases from J, leaving 15 bases between. This CDR3 contains 14 residues. The CDR3 DNA reads as TGCGCCAGCAGCTCAGGAGGGCAGCCACCTGAAGCTTTCTTT. It encodes CASSSGGQPPEAFF.

This rearrangement joins TRBV7-9 to TRBJ2-7, with 8 bases that match TRBD2. V shed 4 bases and J 0 bases; nucleotides not matched to a gene: 5. The germline V gene has CDR1 SEHNR and CDR2 FQNEAQ (reference sequence). The length of the CDR3 is 15 residues. The CDR3 reads CASSSLAGTSYEQYF. The CDR3 bases are TGTGCCAGCAGCTCTCTAGCGGGTACCTCCTACGAGCAGTACTTC.

V gene TRBV13 combines with J gene TRBJ2-2; TRBD2 aligns across 12 bases. The CDR3 covers 17 residues. Germline loops: CDR1 PRHDT, CDR2 FYEKMQ (reference sequence). V gave up 6 bases and J gave up 2 bases; unmatched junction bases: 7. As DNA, the CDR3 is TGTGCCAGCAGAAGAACTAGCGGGGGGTTTAACACCGGGGAGCTGTTTTTT. Translating it yields CASRRTSGGFNTGELFF.

The J gene is TRBJ2-1, the V gene TRBV30; TRBD2 matches at 10 bases. The junction had 18 bases not matched to a gene; V was cut back by 1 base and J by 9 bases. Per germline, CDR1 GTSNPN and CDR2 SVGIG (reference sequence). There are 18 residues in the CDR3. The chain's CDR3 is CAWSDRESLAGAWSEQFF. The CDR3, as DNA: TGTGCCTGGAGTGACAGGGAGAGCCTAGCGGGAGCCTGGTCTGAGCAGTTCTTC.

The chain combines TRBV3-1 (or the pseudogene TRBV3-2) with TRBJ2-6; 8 bases line up with TRBD1. CDR3 length equals 15 residues. V dropped 4 bases and J dropped 2; count of bases not matched to a gene: 1. Germline CDR1 LGHDT, CDR2 YNNKEL (reference sequence). CDR3 amino acids: CASSLTGAGANVLTF. CDR3 nucleotide sequence: TGTGCCAGCAGCCTGACAGGGGCTGGGGCCAACGTCCTGACTTTC.

This rearrangement joins TRBV19 to TRBJ1-5; the D is unclear. Trimming removed 1 base from V and 8 bases from J, with 15 bases in between. The CDR3 consists of 15 residues. CDR1 is LNHDA, CDR2 SQIVND, per germline (reference sequence). The CDR3 DNA reads as TGTGCCAGTAGTATAGCCCCCAGGCCAATGGAGCCCCAGCATTTT. Its protein is CASSIAPRPMEPQHF.

The chain links TRBV6-5 to TRBJ1-3; D call uncertain. CDR1 MNHEY and CDR2 SVGAGI come from the germline V gene. Trimming removed 7 bases from V and 6 bases from J, with 7 bases in between. The CDR3 totals 11 residues. The CDR3 bases are TGTGCCAGCATGGCTGTAAACACCATATATTTT. Encoded protein: CASMAVNTIYF.

The rearrangement links TRBV6-1 to TRBJ2-7; TRBD2 might be the D (6 bases). This CDR3 has 18 residues. Trimming cost V 1 base and J 2 bases, with 21 bases left between them. CDR1 MNHNS and CDR2 SASEGT come from the germline V gene. As DNA, the CDR3 is TGTGCCAGCAGTGAAGACTTGGTAGCGGACCTCCTCACCTACGAGCAGTACTTC. Translation: CASSEDLVADLLTYEQYF.

This clone occurred once. The chain carries TRBV29-1 and TRBJ1-2; no clear D. Germline lookup yields CDR1 SQVTM and CDR2 ANQGSEA. V was pared by 2 bases and J by 3 bases, with 4 bases between. The CDR3 loop spans 11 amino acids. The CDR3 loop is CSVEHYYGYTF. The CDR3 DNA is TGCAGCGTTGAACACTACTATGGCTACACCTTC.

The chain is built from TRBV30 and TRBJ2-6; D unclear. The CDR3 totals 15 residues. Germline V gene data show CDR1 as GTSNPN and CDR2 as SVGIG (reference sequence). The V end lost 4 bases, the J end lost 0 bases, and 10 bases lay between the germline ends. In DNA, the CDR3 is TGTGCCTGGACTGGCCAAATCTCTGGGGCCAACGTCCTGACTTTC. Translation: CAWTGQISGANVLTF.

This chain joins TRBV19 and TRBJ2-3, with a weak D call TRBD1 (6 bases). Trimming took 6 bases from V and 2 from J, leaving 15 bases between them. CDR1 LNHDA and CDR2 SQIVND come from the germline V gene (reference sequence). The CDR3 has 15 residues. CDR3 nucleotides: TGTGCCAGTAGCAGTACAGGGACCGCCACAGATACGCAGTATTTT. It yields the protein CASSSTGTATDTQYF. The variable domain in full, with the rest retrieved from reference TRBV19 and TRBJ2-3, is DGGITQSPKYLFRKEGQNVTLSCEQNLNHDAMYWYRQDPGQGLRLIYYSQIVNDFQKGDIAEGYSVSREKKESFPLTVTSAQKNPTAFYLCASSSTGTATDTQYFGPGTRLTVL.

The chain joins TRBV27 to TRBJ2-1; 10 positions agree with TRBD2. V was clipped by 4 bases and J by 7 bases; unmatched bases: 16. Germline CDR1 is MNHEY and CDR2 is SMNVEV (reference sequence). This CDR3 spans 18 amino acids. CDR3 nucleotides: TGTGCCAGCAGTTCCGAACCCCCACTAGCGGGATATTTGAATGAGCAGTTCTTC. It translates to CASSSEPPLAGYLNEQFF.

The chain employs TRBV20-1 and TRBJ2-7, with D tentatively TRBD1 (6 bases). Germline-derived CDR1 and CDR2 are DFQATT and SNEGSKA (reference sequence). There are 13 residues in the CDR3. Trimming shortened V by 3 bases and J by 6 bases, and 15 bases separated the two germline ends. CDR3 nucleotide sequence: TGCAGTGCTAGTCAGGGGTACGGACGCGAGCAGTACTTC. Residues: CSASQGYGREQYF.

This clone was seen once. V is TRBV19 and J is TRBJ1-5; D uncertain. CDR1 and CDR2 from the germline V gene are LNHDA and SQIVND (reference sequence). Between the trimmed V and J ends, which lost 5 bases and 1 base, there was a span of 12 bases. The CDR3 consists of 15 residues. CDR3 in DNA: TGTGCCAGTAGTTCCCGGGAAAGCAGCAATCAGCCCCAGCATTTT. Its protein is CASSSRESSNQPQHF.